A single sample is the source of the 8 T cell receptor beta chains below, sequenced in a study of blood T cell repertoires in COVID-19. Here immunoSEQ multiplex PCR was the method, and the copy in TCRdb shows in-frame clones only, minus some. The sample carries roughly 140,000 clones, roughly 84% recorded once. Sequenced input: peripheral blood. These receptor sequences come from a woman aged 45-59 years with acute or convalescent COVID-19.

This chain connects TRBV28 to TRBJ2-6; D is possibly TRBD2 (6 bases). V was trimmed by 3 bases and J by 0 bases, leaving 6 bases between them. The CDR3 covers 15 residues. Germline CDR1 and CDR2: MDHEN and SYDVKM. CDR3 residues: CASSFGGSGANVLTF. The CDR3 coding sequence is TGTGCCAGCAGTTTCGGGGGCTCTGGGGCCAACGTCCTGACTTTC.

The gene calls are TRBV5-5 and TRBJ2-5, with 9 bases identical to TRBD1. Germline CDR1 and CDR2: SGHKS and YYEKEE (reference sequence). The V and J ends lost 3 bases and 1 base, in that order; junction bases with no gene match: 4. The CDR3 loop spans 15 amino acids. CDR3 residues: CASSWGQGAQETQYF. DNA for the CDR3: TGTGCCAGCAGCTGGGGACAGGGCGCCCAAGAGACCCAGTACTTC. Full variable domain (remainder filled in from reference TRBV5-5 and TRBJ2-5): DAGVTQSPTHLIKTRGQQVTLRCSPISGHKSVSWYQQVLGQGPQFIFQYYEKEERGRGNFPDRFSARQFPNYSSELNVNALLLGDSALYLCASSWGQGAQETQYFGPGTRLLVL.

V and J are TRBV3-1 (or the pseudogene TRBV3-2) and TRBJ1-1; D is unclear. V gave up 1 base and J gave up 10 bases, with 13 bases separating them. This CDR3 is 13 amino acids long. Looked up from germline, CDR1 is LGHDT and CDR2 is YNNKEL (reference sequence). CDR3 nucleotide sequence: TGTGCCAGCAGCCAAGTTAACCGAGAGAGAGCTTTCTTT. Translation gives CASSQVNRERAFF.

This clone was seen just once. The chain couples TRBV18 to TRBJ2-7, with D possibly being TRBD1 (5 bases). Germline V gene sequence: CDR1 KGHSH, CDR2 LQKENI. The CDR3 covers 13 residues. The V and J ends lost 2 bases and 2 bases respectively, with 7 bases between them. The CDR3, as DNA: TGTGCCAGCTCACCAGGGGCCGCCTACGAGCAGTACTTC. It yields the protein CASSPGAAYEQYF.

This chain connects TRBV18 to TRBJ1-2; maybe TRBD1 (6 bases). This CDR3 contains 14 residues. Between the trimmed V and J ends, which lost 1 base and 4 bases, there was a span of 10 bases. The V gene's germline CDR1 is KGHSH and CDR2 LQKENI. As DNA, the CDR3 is TGTGCCAGCTCACCACAGGGGGACGTCTATGGCTACACCTTC. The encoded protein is CASSPQGDVYGYTF.

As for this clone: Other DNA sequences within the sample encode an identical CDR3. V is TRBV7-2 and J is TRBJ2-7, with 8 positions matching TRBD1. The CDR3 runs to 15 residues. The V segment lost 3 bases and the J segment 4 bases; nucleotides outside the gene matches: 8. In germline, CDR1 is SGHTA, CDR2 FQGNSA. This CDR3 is CASSFGTGGSYEQYF. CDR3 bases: TGTGCCAGCAGCTTCGGCACAGGGGGTTCGTACGAGCAGTACTTC.

The CDR3, as DNA: TGTGCCAGTAGCGTAAGGGGACAGAAGTATAGCAATCAGCCCCAGCATTTT. Its translation is CASSVRGQKYSNQPQHF. The V and J genes are TRBV19 and TRBJ1-5; 7 bases match TRBD1. This CDR3 is 17 amino acids long. The trim removed 6 bases at V and 0 bases at J, leaving 11 bases unmatched. CDR1 and CDR2 (germline): LNHDA, SQIVND (reference sequence).

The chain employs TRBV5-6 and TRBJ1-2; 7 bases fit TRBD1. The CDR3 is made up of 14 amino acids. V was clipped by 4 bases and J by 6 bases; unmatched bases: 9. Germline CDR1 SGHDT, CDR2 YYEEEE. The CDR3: CASSRSTGSDGYTF. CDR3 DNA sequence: TGTGCCAGCAGCCGCTCGACAGGGAGCGATGGCTACACCTTC.